The 9 T cell receptor beta chains reported below all come from one sample, sequenced in a study of blood T cells in healthy people across ages. Alongside a J-beta primer mix, a sample-barcoded 5' primer served in a second PCR lasting about 7 to 11 cycles. TCRdb redid the calling of the 5' RACE reads with MiXCR, one entry per CDR3 protein. The sample records about 970,000 distinct CDR3 sequences, around 54% being singletons. Sequencing was carried out using blood. These receptors were taken from a woman aged 60 to 75 in good health.

This clonotype was seen more than once but under ten times. CDR3 nucleotides: TGTGCCAGCAGCTTAGTTGGCGGAGTTGATAGAGATACGCAGTATTTT. Amino acids: CASSLVGGVDRDTQYF. The chain has TRBV7-2 and TRBJ2-3, with unresolved D. V gave up 1 base and J gave up 5 bases, with 16 bases separating them. The germline V gene encodes CDR1 SGHTA and CDR2 FQGNSA. This CDR3 region has 16 residues.

Only one count was recorded for this clonotype. The chain joins TRBV28 to TRBJ2-5; 12 bases align to TRBD2. In germline, CDR1 is MDHEN, CDR2 SYDVKM. After removal of 3 bases from V and 5 bases from J, the junction contained 7 bases not matched to a gene. The CDR3 length is 16 residues. DNA of the CDR3: TGTGCCAGCAGTTTTGCTAGCGGGAGGGGATATGAGACCCAGTACTTC. It translates to CASSFASGRGYETQYF.

CDR3 residues: CASSFQTVTDTQYF. The DNA for the CDR3 is TGTGCCAGCAGCTTTCAAACAGTCACAGATACGCAGTATTTT. The chain couples TRBV5-8 to TRBJ2-3; D remains ambiguous. Between the trimmed V and J ends, which lost 2 bases and 2 bases, there was a span of 9 bases. This CDR3 contains 14 residues. Per the germline V gene, CDR1 is SGHTS and CDR2 is YDEGEE.

As DNA, the CDR3 is TGTGCCAGCAGTTTTGAACTAGCCGAGGCAGATACGCAGTATTTT. Translation gives CASSFELAEADTQYF. The chain has TRBV12-3 or TRBV12-4 and TRBJ2-3, with D perhaps TRBD2 (6 bases). CDR3 length: 15 residues. V lost 3 bases to trimming and J lost 4 bases, with 14 bases between them.

The chain uses TRBV4-3 and TRBJ2-6, with 8 bases matching TRBD1. Germline V lookup: CDR1 LGHNA, CDR2 YSLEER. With 0 bases clipped from V and 1 base from J, the junction kept 8 bases outside the gene matches. CDR3 length equals 19 residues. The DNA of the CDR3 is TGCGCCAGCAGCCAAGATCGACACAGGGGGGTATCTGGGGCCAACGTCCTGACTTTC. Translation: CASSQDRHRGVSGANVLTF.

This chain joins TRBV7-2 and TRBJ2-2; D is unresolved. The V and J ends lost 5 bases and 2 bases respectively, with 12 bases between them. This CDR3 is built from 15 residues. CDR1 and CDR2 (germline): SGHTA, FQGNSA. The CDR3 spells CASSNKAQNTGELFF. The CDR3 nucleotides read TGTGCCAGCAGCAACAAGGCCCAAAACACCGGGGAGCTGTTTTTT.

The chain couples TRBV6-1 to TRBJ2-7, with unresolved D. Germline CDR1 and CDR2: MNHNS and SASEGT. The length of the CDR3 is 16 residues. V lost 0 bases and J lost 2, with 14 bases in between. The CDR3 loop is CASSEASLNPTYEQYF. DNA of the CDR3: TGTGCCAGCAGTGAAGCGTCTCTTAACCCCACCTACGAGCAGTACTTC.

The chain recombines TRBV29-1 with TRBJ2-5; D might be TRBD1 or TRBD2, each matching 5 bases. The end of the DNA aligns better with TRBJ2-7, so the J call may be wrong. There are 13 residues in the CDR3. Per germline, CDR1 SQVTM and CDR2 ANQGSEA. CDR3 in amino acids: CSVGDGERGEQYF. CDR3 DNA sequence: TGCAGCGTGGGGGACGGAGAAAGGGGCGAGCAGTACTTC.

This clonotype was seen at least ten times. This chain uses TRBV4-1 with TRBJ1-2; the match to TRBD1 covers 7 bases. Losses at the gene ends were 0 bases for V and 6 bases for J; bases not matched to a gene: 10. The CDR3 contains 16 residues. CDR1 is MGHRA, CDR2 YSYEKL, per germline. CDR3 in amino acids: CASSQDPTGRENGYTF. The DNA of the CDR3 is TGCGCCAGCAGCCAAGATCCGACAGGGAGGGAGAATGGCTACACCTTC.